The 29 T cell receptor beta chains listed next were all sequenced from one sample in a study of blood T cell repertoires in COVID-19 (dated by TCRdb to the early 2020s). Libraries came from the immunoSEQ multiplex PCR assay. Entries here come from immuneACCESS through TCRdb and include only in-frame sequences with V and J called. Some clones fail to appear in such tables; in the studies checked, an unresolved V gene covers under half of the shortfall, and the cause of the remainder is unknown. In all, the sample holds approximately 380,000 clones, and around nine tenths of those were seen once. The biggest ten clones account for approximately 1.2% of the sample. The sample was PBMCs or T cells enriched from blood (not recorded which). Source of these receptors: a woman between 18 and 29 years old who had recovered from COVID-19.

The rearrangement links TRBV28 to TRBJ1-2; D possibly corresponds to TRBD1 (5 bases). V was clipped by 5 bases and J by 0 bases, with 7 bases between them. CDR3 length equals 13 residues. CDR1 MDHEN and CDR2 SYDVKM come from the germline V gene. This chain's CDR3 is CASSGGANYGYTF. The CDR3 nucleotides read TGTGCCAGCAGTGGGGGGGCTAACTATGGCTACACCTTC.

The chain employs TRBV7-9 and TRBJ1-6; no clear D. Germline V gene sequence: CDR1 SEHNR, CDR2 FQNEAQ (reference sequence). The CDR3 has 14 amino acids. Between the trimmed V and J ends, which lost 3 bases and 5 bases, there was a span of 8 bases. The CDR3 reads CASSLRADNSPLHF. The CDR3 DNA reads TGTGCCAGCAGCTTGCGGGCAGATAATTCACCCCTCCACTTT.

The gene calls are TRBV2 and TRBJ1-1, with 7 bases fitting TRBD1. The CDR3 runs 18 residues. Germline V gives CDR1 SNHLY, CDR2 FYNNEI. The V gene end was trimmed by 11 bases and the J gene end by 4 bases; junction bases not matched to a gene: 25. CDR3 amino acids: CACLSRDSLVEGTTEAFF. CDR3 bases: TGTGCCTGTCTGTCCCGGGACAGTTTAGTAGAGGGTACCACTGAAGCTTTCTTT.

The rearrangement joins TRBV3-1 (or the pseudogene TRBV3-2) to TRBJ2-3; 7 bases are shared with TRBD2. V lost 4 bases and J lost 1; bases outside the gene matches: 2. The CDR3 loop spans 14 amino acids. CDR1 LGHDT and CDR2 YNNKEL come from the germline V gene (reference sequence). The CDR3 DNA follows: TGTGCCAGCAGCCCTGGACTAGGCACAGATACGCAGTATTTT. This codes for CASSPGLGTDTQYF.

The CDR3 DNA reads TGTGCCAGCAGTGAAGGAGTTCCGGGACTAGTCCCCACAGATACGCAGTATTTT. Its translation: CASSEGVPGLVPTDTQYF. The chain carries TRBV6-1 and TRBJ2-3; 8 nucleotides line up with TRBD2. Unmatched junction bases numbered 11, after V lost 1 base and J lost 2 bases. The CDR3 is 18 amino acids. Per the germline V gene, CDR1 is MNHNS and CDR2 is SASEGT.

The rearrangement links TRBV5-1 to TRBJ1-2, with D uncertain. Per the germline V gene, CDR1 is SGHRS and CDR2 is YFSETQ. The V end was cut by 0 bases, the J end by 9 bases, with 12 bases between. The CDR3 totals 13 residues. DNA for the CDR3: TGCGCCAGCAGCTTGGGGGGAGAGGCGAGCTACACCTTC. It is translated as CASSLGGEASYTF.

The chain links TRBV4-1 to TRBJ2-1; 7 nucleotides align to TRBD2. The germline V gene encodes CDR1 MGHRA and CDR2 YSYEKL. Trimming at V came to 3 bases and at J to 10 bases, leaving 3 bases not matched to a gene. The CDR3 sequence is 12 residues long. The CDR3 sequence: CASSHSGAEQFF. The CDR3 DNA reads as TGCGCCAGCAGCCACAGCGGGGCCGAGCAGTTCTTC.

V gene TRBV9 combines with J gene TRBJ1-6, with a tentative D call TRBD1 (6 bases). V was clipped by 0 bases and J by 5 bases, with 12 bases between them. Germline V gene sequence: CDR1 SGDLS, CDR2 YYNGEE. The CDR3 covers 16 residues. Written as DNA, the CDR3 is TGTGCCAGCAGCGTAGAGGGAGGGGGTAATAATTCACCCCTCCACTTT. Translation gives CASSVEGGGNNSPLHF.

V is TRBV7-9 and J is TRBJ1-1, with D tentatively TRBD1 (5 bases). The CDR3 contains 15 residues. Deletions cut 0 bases from V and 0 bases from J, with 8 bases between. CDR1 SEHNR and CDR2 FQNEAQ come from the germline V gene (reference sequence). The CDR3 reads CASSLAQDMNTEAFF. Written as DNA, the CDR3 is TGTGCCAGCAGCTTAGCACAGGACATGAACACTGAAGCTTTCTTT.

Comments on this clone: Relative to the germline gene, one junction end is altered; a read error may explain this. The genes are TRBV7-7 and TRBJ2-1; possibly TRBD1 for D (5 bases). Germline V gene sequence: CDR1 SSHAT, CDR2 FNYEAQ (reference sequence). CDR3 size: 13 residues. The CDR3 region is CASSLGQTDEQFF. The DNA of the CDR3 is TGTGCTAGCAGCTTAGGCCAGACAGATGAGCAGTTCTTC.

This clone was recorded only once. The chain employs TRBV3-1 (or the pseudogene TRBV3-2) and TRBJ1-1, with TRBD1 matching over 10 bases. V was pared by 3 bases and J by 5 bases, with 6 bases of the junction left unmatched. The CDR3 loop spans 15 amino acids. CDR1 and CDR2 from the germline V gene are LGHDT and YNNKEL (reference sequence). Here the CDR3 reads CASSQRTGGWTEAFF. The DNA for the CDR3 is TGTGCCAGCAGCCAGAGGACAGGGGGTTGGACTGAAGCTTTCTTT.

The chain couples TRBV19 to TRBJ1-2, with TRBD1 matching over 10 bases. Germline V gives CDR1 LNHDA, CDR2 SQIVND (reference sequence). The CDR3 covers 13 residues. J gave up 8 bases and V 5 bases, and 5 bases lay outside the gene matches. Here the CDR3 reads CASSVGQGRGYTF. In DNA, the CDR3 is TGTGCCAGTAGTGTGGGACAGGGGAGAGGCTACACCTTC.

J is TRBJ2-1 and V is TRBV9; 10 bases are a match to TRBD1. The CDR3 runs to 16 residues. Trimming cost V 3 bases and J 7 bases; bases outside gene matches: 10. Germline values: CDR1 SGDLS, CDR2 YYNGEE. CDR3 coding DNA: TGTGCCAGCAGCGAGCCCGGGACAGGGGCTCGAAATGAGCAGTTCTTC. Translation: CASSEPGTGARNEQFF.

The chain joins TRBV2 to TRBJ1-1, with 9 bases matching TRBD1. Per germline, CDR1 SNHLY and CDR2 FYNNEI. The CDR3 length is 13 residues. The CDR3 region is CFTGGAGNTEAFF. Here the CDR3 DNA reads TGTTTCACAGGGGGCGCAGGGAACACTGAAGCTTTCTTT.

The CDR3 is CASSYPNEQFF. CDR3 coding DNA: TGTGCCAGCAGTTACCCGAATGAGCAGTTCTTC. The V call is TRBV6-2 or TRBV6-3, the J call TRBJ2-1; D not certain. CDR1 and CDR2 (germline): MNHEY, SVGEGT. CDR3 length: 11 amino acids. V was clipped by 2 bases and J by 7 bases, with 3 bases between them.

This clone was detected only once. This chain links TRBV27 with TRBJ2-7; TRBD2 matches 12 bases. V lost 3 bases to trimming and J lost 3 bases; unmatched junction nucleotides: 6. CDR3 length equals 16 residues. Germline values: CDR1 MNHEY, CDR2 SMNVEV (reference sequence). This chain's CDR3 is CASSLRGLAGIYEQYF. In DNA, the CDR3 is TGTGCCAGCAGTTTGAGAGGACTAGCGGGGATCTACGAGCAGTACTTC.

As concerns this clone: Other DNA sequences in the same sample also yield this CDR3. The chain carries TRBV9 and TRBJ2-3; weak D call: TRBD1 (6 bases). This CDR3 is built from 15 residues. Trimming took off 0 bases at V and 3 bases at J, with 11 bases between the two ends. CDR1 is SGDLS, CDR2 YYNGEE, per germline. The CDR3 is CASSVAGTRTDTQYF. The CDR3 DNA is TGTGCCAGCAGCGTAGCAGGGACAAGGACAGATACGCAGTATTTT.

This clone was seen just once. The gene calls are TRBV19 and TRBJ2-5, with a weak D call TRBD1 (6 bases). Trimming removed 6 bases from V and 2 bases from J, with 13 bases in between. The CDR3 spans 14 residues. Germline V lookup: CDR1 LNHDA, CDR2 SQIVND (reference sequence). The chain's CDR3 is CASSSDSDQETQYF. CDR3 DNA sequence: TGTGCCAGTAGCTCGGACAGCGATCAAGAGACCCAGTACTTC.

The rearrangement uses TRBV10-2 and TRBJ1-1, with D possibly matching TRBD1 (6 bases). V was shortened by 6 bases and J by 7 bases, with 9 bases between the two germline ends. The germline V gene has CDR1 WSHSY and CDR2 SAAADI. The CDR3 contains 11 residues. CDR3 protein: CASRVQGEAFF. The DNA for the CDR3 is TGCGCCAGCAGGGTACAGGGTGAAGCTTTCTTT.

V and J are TRBV29-1 and TRBJ2-3, with a weak D call TRBD2 (5 bases). The CDR3 has 13 residues. CDR1 SQVTM and CDR2 ANQGSEA come from the germline V gene. Trimming removed 6 bases at V and 6 bases at J, with 16 bases between. The CDR3 region has the DNA TGCAGCGTGGTGGGTAGCGAGTGGGATACGCAGTATTTT. Amino acid sequence: CSVVGSEWDTQYF.

The rearrangement uses TRBV11-2 and TRBJ1-4; 8 bases match TRBD1. In germline, CDR1 is SGHAT, CDR2 FQNNGV. V gave up 3 bases and J gave up 7 bases; unmatched junction bases: 10. This CDR3 comprises 16 residues. Here the CDR3 reads CASSLPPTGVGEKLFF. The CDR3 DNA reads TGTGCCAGCAGCTTGCCCCCGACAGGGGTGGGTGAAAAACTGTTTTTT.

The CDR3 DNA sequence: TGTGCCAGCAGCTTCTTTCACTGGGAGACCCAGTACTTC. Residues: CASSFFHWETQYF. The chain couples TRBV7-3 to TRBJ2-5, with D unresolved. The V gene's germline CDR1 is SGHTA and CDR2 FQGTGA. The CDR3 has 13 amino acids. Trimming took off 3 bases at V and 5 bases at J, with 10 bases between the two ends.

This clone was found once. The rearrangement uses TRBV30 and TRBJ1-1; perhaps TRBD1 as D (6 bases). The CDR3 length is 12 residues. Trimming took off 4 bases at V and 6 bases at J, with 12 bases between the two ends. The germline V gene encodes CDR1 GTSNPN and CDR2 SVGIG (reference sequence). The CDR3, as DNA: TGTGCCTGGAAGATAACAGGGTCTGAAGCTTTCTTT. Translating it yields CAWKITGSEAFF.

The rearrangement links TRBV2 to TRBJ1-6; D possibly corresponds to TRBD1 (6 bases). Germline values: CDR1 SNHLY, CDR2 FYNNEI. The CDR3 loop spans 15 amino acids. Trimming left V 3 bases short and J 6 bases short, with 12 bases between. The CDR3 region is CASSEGGPANSPLHF. The CDR3 bases are TGTGCCAGCAGTGAGGGGGGGCCGGCTAATTCACCCCTCCACTTT.

J is TRBJ1-3 and V is TRBV6-5; weak D call: TRBD1 (6 bases). Germline V gene data show CDR1 as MNHEY and CDR2 as SVGAGI. Trimming shortened V by 6 bases and J by 0 bases, and 9 bases separated the two germline ends. The CDR3 covers 14 residues. As DNA, the CDR3 is TGTGCCAGCAGGGACAGTCACTCTGGAAACACCATATATTTT. Its protein product is CASRDSHSGNTIYF.

The gene calls are TRBV4-3 and TRBJ2-5; 10 bases agree with TRBD2. Per the germline V gene, CDR1 is LGHNA and CDR2 is YSLEER. With 0 bases clipped from V and 6 bases from J, the junction kept 13 bases outside the gene matches. This CDR3 spans 18 amino acids. CDR3: CASSQERYSGGAVKTQYF. The CDR3 DNA sequence: TGCGCCAGCAGCCAAGAGCGTTACAGCGGGGGGGCCGTAAAGACCCAGTACTTC.

This clone was recorded only once. The genes are TRBV11-2 and TRBJ1-1, with D uncertain. CDR3 length: 13 residues. Trimming removed 8 bases at V and 4 bases at J, with 14 bases between. Germline CDR1 reads SGHAT; CDR2 reads FQNNGV. The CDR3 bases are TGTGCCAGCGGTTTACTTAGAGGCACTGAAGCTTTCTTT. Its protein is CASGLLRGTEAFF.

The V and J genes are TRBV16 and TRBJ2-7; maybe TRBD2 (7 bases). CDR3 length equals 14 residues. V lost 3 bases to trimming and J lost 3 bases, with 12 bases between them. Germline CDR1 is KGHSY and CDR2 is FQNENV. In nucleotides, the CDR3 is TGTGCCAGCAGCCATGGGGGGGCGATCTACGAGCAGTACTTC. As protein: CASSHGGAIYEQYF.

The gene calls are TRBV19 and TRBJ2-5; the match to TRBD1 covers 10 bases. This CDR3 is built from 18 residues. With V trimmed by 4 bases and J by 0 bases, 11 bases remained unmatched. Looked up from germline, CDR1 is LNHDA and CDR2 is SQIVND (reference sequence). This chain's CDR3 is CASSRGQGNSPYQETQYF. The CDR3 nucleotides read TGTGCCAGTAGTAGGGGACAGGGGAATTCCCCGTACCAAGAGACCCAGTACTTC. Full variable domain (outside the CDR3, taken from reference TRBV19 and TRBJ2-5): DGGITQSPKYLFRKEGQNVTLSCEQNLNHDAMYWYRQDPGQGLRLIYYSQIVNDFQKGDIAEGYSVSREKKESFPLTVTSAQKNPTAFYLCASSRGQGNSPYQETQYFGPGTRLLVL.